The present T cell receptor (beta chain) was sequenced within a study of T cell responses to AZD1222 COVID-19 vaccine. General observations from the study: Donors were chiefly white British, with a greater number of females, and clonal diversity was perhaps underestimated.

The table came from immunoSEQ multiplex PCR; TCRdb's copy has only in-frame clones and leaves some out. The sample has about 72,000 clones; roughly 84% are singletons. Of note for this clone: Antigen: not known.

CDR1 is SGHAT, CDR2 FQNNGV, per germline. The J segment lost 3 bases and the V segment lost 5 bases, leaving 6 bases of the junction unmatched. The CDR3 length is 14 residues. This clonotype was sampled from an adult in good health. This chain uses TRBV11-2 with TRBJ2-7, with 8 bases identical to TRBD1. The material was peripheral blood, obtained on day 0 of AZD1222 vaccination. The CDR3 sequence is CASSPRQGNYEQYF. CDR3 DNA: TGTGCCAGCAGCCCTCGACAGGGGAACTACGAGCAGTACTTC.